This T cell receptor (beta chain) was sequenced for a study of blood T cell repertoires in COVID-19 (TCRdb year 2020). Describing the broader study: Samples from collaborators originated in the United States, Italy and Spain and spanned both the acute and convalescent phases of COVID-19. The prospective study material was composed of cDNA or gDNA derived from T cells, B-cell-depleted T cells, or PBMCs. The dataset comprised deeply sampled blood TCRbeta repertoires from subjects exposed to, actively infected with, or recovered from COVID-19. The repertoires were made available in a free public database intended to serve as a resource for research on the immune response to SARS-CoV-2. Samples were obtained from the ongoing ImmuneRACE study (first 160 participants) and from roughly 1,300 subjects provided by 6 global collaborators. The sample metadata nearly always contained a de-identified subject ID, COVID-19 status, age in years and sex. Where available, HLA class I and class II types were obtained from metadata supplied by the sample provider rather than from assay-based typing.

General conclusions and limits of the study: How much clinical and demographic metadata was included differed by source and by participant, and the metadata was provided uncurated.

This clone was recorded a few times. What antigen it recognizes has not been identified. No base qualities exist here, and no much larger clone lies one base off it. TCRbeta CDR3 regions were amplified from genomic DNA using the immunoSEQ Assay, a bias-controlled multiplex PCR. Turning to the authors' computational methods: Within the assay, amplification of reference gene primers was used to estimate how many nucleated cells each sample contained. To quantify the absolute abundance of each unique TCRbeta CDR3 rearrangement, sequence reads were collapsed and filtered. Productive Simpson clonality was computed per sample as the square root of Simpson's diversity index over productive rearrangements. TCRdb obtained this table from immuneACCESS and retained in-frame rearrangements with V and J assigned. These tables miss some clones; where compared with another copy, unresolved V genes account for less than half of the shortfall, and the remainder is unexplained. V, J and clone size reflect that table, while D and trimming were determined from the DNA. In this sample the table shows 40,000 to 60,000 clones, 80% to 85% of which occur a single time. The ten largest account for roughly 1.5% of the sample.

Whole blood was collected in K2EDTA tubes by collaborating institutions according to the institutions' own protocols. For TCRbeta analysis, collaborators shipped samples as frozen whole blood, isolated PBMCs, or DNA extracted from either of those sample types. This TCR derives from a man aged 45 to 65 with acute or convalescent COVID-19. Sequencing used peripheral blood.

The DNA sequence is given as TGTGCCTGGAGTAAAACCGGGACAGGGAATGGCTACACCTTC. This gives the protein CAWSKTGTGNGYTF. Rearrangement joined TRBV30 to TRBJ1-2, and 9 junctional nucleotides match TRBD1. Trimming accounts for 2 bases at V and 6 bases at J, while the number of junction bases matched to no gene is 7. CDR1 and CDR2 are read off the germline V gene (reference sequence) as GTSNPN and SVGIG. Including the terminal cysteine and phenylalanine, the CDR3 comprises 14 residues. Just the 42-base CDR3 DNA is kept, in frame starting at base 1.